This TCR beta chain was captured in a study of cytotoxic CD8 clonotypes in ibrutinib-treated CLL. Frozen-stored PBMCs produced roughly 2 micrograms of genomic DNA for TCR beta libraries. The CDR3 runs 16 residues. The germline V gene has CDR1 KGHSH and CDR2 LQKENI. V lost 6 bases, J lost 0 bases, and 12 bases lay in between. Study-wide results and caveats: Sampling times (in sustained-remission versus progressing patients) were not the same.

In its sample, this clone is medium-sized. The antigen remains unidentified. Sequenced by immunoSEQ multiplex PCR; TCRdb stores in-frame clones only, minus some. The sample contains around 27,000 clones, roughly 57% of which appear only once. The material was PBMCs, obtained before ibrutinib treatment. The TCR comes from a human donor with chronic lymphocytic leukemia. The J gene is TRBJ2-6, the V gene TRBV18; possibly TRBD1 or TRBD2 for D (5 bases each). CDR3 sequence: CASSRGAASGANVLTF. The CDR3 DNA reads as TGTGCCAGCTCCAGAGGGGCGGCCTCTGGGGCCAACGTCCTGACTTTC.